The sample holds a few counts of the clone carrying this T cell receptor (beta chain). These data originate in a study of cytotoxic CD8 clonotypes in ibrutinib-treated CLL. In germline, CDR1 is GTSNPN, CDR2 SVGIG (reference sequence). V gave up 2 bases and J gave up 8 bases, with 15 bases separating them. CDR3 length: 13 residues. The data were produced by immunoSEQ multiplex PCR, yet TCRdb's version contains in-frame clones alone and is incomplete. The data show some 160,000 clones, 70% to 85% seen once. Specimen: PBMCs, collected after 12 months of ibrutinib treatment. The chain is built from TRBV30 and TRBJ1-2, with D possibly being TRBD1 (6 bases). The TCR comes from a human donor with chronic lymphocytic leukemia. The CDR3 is CAWSSPGARGYTF. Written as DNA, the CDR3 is TGTGCCTGGAGTTCACCAGGGGCGAGAGGCTACACCTTC.